This entry features one TCR beta chain sequence. The sample contains more than one DNA sequence encoding this CDR3. The data originate from a study of blood T cell repertoires in COVID-19. Germline CDR1 SGHAT, CDR2 FQNNGV. V lost 3 bases and J 3 bases, leaving 13 bases between the germline ends. This CDR3 is built from 15 residues. Some clones are missing from TCRdb's copy, which holds only in-frame ones; the method was immunoSEQ multiplex PCR. The repertoire holds 170,000 or so clones, over 75% seen once, with 6.6% in the top ten. The gene calls are TRBV11-2 and TRBJ2-3; tentative D call: TRBD2 (6 bases). The specimen sequenced was PBMCs or T cells enriched from blood (not recorded which). This sequence originates from a woman aged 50 to 65 who had recovered from COVID-19. The chain's CDR3 is CASSLGLSETDTQYF. The DNA for the CDR3 is TGTGCCAGCAGCTTGGGACTTTCCGAGACAGATACGCAGTATTTT.